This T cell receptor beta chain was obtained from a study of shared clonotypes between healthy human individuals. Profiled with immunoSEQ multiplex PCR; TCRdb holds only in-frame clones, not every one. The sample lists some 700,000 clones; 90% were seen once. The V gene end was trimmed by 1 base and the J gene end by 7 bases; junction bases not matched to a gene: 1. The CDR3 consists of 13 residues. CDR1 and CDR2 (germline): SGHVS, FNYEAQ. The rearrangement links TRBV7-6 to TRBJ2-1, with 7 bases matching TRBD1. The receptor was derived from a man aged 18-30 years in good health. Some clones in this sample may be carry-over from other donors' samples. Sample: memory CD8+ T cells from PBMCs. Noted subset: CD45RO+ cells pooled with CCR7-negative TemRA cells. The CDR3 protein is CASSLVRGNEQFF. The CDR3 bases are TGTGCCAGCAGCTTAGTCAGGGGGAATGAGCAGTTCTTC.